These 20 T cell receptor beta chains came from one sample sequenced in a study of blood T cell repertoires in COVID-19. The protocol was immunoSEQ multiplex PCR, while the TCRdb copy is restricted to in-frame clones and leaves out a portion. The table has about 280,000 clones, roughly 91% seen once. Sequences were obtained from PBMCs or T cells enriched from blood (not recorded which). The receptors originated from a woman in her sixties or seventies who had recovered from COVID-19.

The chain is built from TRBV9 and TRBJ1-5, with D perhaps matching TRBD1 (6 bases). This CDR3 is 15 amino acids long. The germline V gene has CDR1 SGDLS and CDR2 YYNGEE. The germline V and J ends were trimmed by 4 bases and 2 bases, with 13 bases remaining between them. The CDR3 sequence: CASSPTGLGNQPQHF. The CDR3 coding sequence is TGTGCCAGCAGCCCCACAGGGCTAGGCAATCAGCCCCAGCATTTT.

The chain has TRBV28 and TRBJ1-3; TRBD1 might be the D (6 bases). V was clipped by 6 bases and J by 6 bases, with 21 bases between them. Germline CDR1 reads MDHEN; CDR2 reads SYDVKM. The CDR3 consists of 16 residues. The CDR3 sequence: CASRPRKAGAQNTIYF. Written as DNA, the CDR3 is TGTGCCAGCAGACCTCGTAAGGCGGGGGCGCAAAACACCATATATTTT.

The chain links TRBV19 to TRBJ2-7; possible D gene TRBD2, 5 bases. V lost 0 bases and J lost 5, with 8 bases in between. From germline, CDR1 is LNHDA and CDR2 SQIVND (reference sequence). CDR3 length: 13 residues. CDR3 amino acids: CASSIDGRNEQYF. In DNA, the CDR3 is TGTGCCAGTAGTATAGATGGGAGAAACGAGCAGTACTTC.

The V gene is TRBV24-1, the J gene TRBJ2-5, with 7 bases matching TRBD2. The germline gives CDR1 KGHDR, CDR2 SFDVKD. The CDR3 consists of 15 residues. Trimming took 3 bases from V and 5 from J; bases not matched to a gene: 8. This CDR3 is CATSDTGGGGETQYF. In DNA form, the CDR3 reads TGTGCCACCAGTGATACTGGGGGGGGAGGGGAGACCCAGTACTTC.

CDR3: CAIYDRTNYGYTF. CDR3 DNA sequence: TGTGCCATTTACGACAGAACTAACTATGGCTACACCTTC. This chain uses TRBV19 with TRBJ1-2; TRBD1 might be the D (5 bases). CDR3 length: 13 amino acids. Per germline, CDR1 LNHDA and CDR2 SQIVND (reference sequence). Trimming shortened V by 10 bases and J by 0 bases, and 12 bases separated the two germline ends. The entire variable domain, with the rest obtained from reference TRBV19 and TRBJ1-2, is as follows: DGGITQSPKYLFRKEGQNVTLSCEQNLNHDAMYWYRQDPGQGLRLIYYSQIVNDFQKGDIAEGYSVSREKKESFPLTVTSAQKNPTAFYLCAIYDRTNYGYTFGSGTRLTVV.

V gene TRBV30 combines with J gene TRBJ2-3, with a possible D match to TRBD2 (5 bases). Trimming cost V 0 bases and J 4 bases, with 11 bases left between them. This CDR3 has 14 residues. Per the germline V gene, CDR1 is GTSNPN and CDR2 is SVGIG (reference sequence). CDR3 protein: CAWSVFTGSDTQYF. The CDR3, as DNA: TGTGCCTGGAGTGTATTTACGGGATCAGATACGCAGTATTTT. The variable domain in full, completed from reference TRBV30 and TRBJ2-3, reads SQTIHQWPATLVQPVGSPLSLECTVEGTSNPNLYWYRQAAGRGLQLLFYSVGIGQISSEVPQNLSASRPQDRQFILSSKKLLLSDSGFYLCAWSVFTGSDTQYFGPGTRLTVL.

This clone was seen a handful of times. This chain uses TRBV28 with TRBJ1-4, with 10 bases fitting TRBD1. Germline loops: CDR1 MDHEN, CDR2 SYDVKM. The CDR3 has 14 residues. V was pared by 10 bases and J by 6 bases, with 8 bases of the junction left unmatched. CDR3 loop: CATHLDRGDEKLFF. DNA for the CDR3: TGTGCCACCCACCTGGACAGGGGGGATGAAAAACTGTTTTTT.

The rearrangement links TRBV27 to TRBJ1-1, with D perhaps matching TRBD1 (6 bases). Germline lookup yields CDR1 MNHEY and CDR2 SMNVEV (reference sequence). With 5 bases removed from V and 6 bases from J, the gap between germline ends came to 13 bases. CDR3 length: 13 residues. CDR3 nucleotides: TGTGCCAGCAGTGCCGGGACAAGCTCTGAAGCTTTCTTT. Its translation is CASSAGTSSEAFF.

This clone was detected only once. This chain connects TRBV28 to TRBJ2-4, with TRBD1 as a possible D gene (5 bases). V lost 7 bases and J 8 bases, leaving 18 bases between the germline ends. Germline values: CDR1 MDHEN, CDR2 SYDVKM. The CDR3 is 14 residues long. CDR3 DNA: TGTGCCAGCAACGATGGGCAGGGTGGTCACATTCAGTACTTC. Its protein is CASNDGQGGHIQYF.

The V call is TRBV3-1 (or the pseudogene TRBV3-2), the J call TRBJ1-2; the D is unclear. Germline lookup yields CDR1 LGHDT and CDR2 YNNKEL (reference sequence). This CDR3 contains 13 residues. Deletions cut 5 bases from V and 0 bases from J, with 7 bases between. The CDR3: CASSFIANYGYTF. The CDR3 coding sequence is TGTGCCAGCAGCTTCATTGCTAACTATGGCTACACCTTC.

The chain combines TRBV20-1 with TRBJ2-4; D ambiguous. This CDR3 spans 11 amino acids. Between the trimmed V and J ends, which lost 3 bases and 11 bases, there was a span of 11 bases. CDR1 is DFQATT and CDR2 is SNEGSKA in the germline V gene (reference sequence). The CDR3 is CSASSDRFQYF. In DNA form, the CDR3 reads TGCAGTGCTAGCAGCGATCGATTTCAGTACTTC.

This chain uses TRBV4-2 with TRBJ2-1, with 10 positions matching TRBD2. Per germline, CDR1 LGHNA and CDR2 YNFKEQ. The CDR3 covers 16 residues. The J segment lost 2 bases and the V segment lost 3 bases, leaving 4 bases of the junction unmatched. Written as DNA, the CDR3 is TGTGCCAGCAGCCAGACACTAGCGGGACCCTACAATGAGCAGTTCTTC. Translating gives CASSQTLAGPYNEQFF.

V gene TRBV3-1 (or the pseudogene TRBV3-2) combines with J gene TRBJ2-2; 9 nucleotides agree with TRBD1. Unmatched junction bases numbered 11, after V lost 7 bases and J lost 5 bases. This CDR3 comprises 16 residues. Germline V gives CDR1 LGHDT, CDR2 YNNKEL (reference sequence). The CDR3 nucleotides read TGTGCCAGCAACGACCGGGACAGGGTAAAAACCGGGGAGCTGTTTTTT. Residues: CASNDRDRVKTGELFF.

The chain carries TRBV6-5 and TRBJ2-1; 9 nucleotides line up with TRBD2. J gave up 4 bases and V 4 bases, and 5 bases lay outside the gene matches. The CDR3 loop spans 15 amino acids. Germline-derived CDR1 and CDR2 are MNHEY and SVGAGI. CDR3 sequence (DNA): TGTGCCAGCAGTTTGTCTAGCGGGATTTACAATGAGCAGTTCTTC. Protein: CASSLSSGIYNEQFF.

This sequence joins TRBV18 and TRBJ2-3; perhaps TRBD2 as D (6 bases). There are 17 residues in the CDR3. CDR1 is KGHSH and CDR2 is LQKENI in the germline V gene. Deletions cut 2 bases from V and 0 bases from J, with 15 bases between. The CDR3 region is CASSPRLAGSSTDTQYF. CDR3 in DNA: TGTGCCAGCTCACCAAGGCTCGCGGGATCTAGCACAGATACGCAGTATTTT.

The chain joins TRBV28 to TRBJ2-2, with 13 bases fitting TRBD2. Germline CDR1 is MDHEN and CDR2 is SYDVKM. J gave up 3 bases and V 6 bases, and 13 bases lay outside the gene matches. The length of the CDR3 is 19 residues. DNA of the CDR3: TGTGCCAGCAGCTCCAGGACTAGCGGGAGTCGGTTCCACACCGGGGAGCTGTTTTTT. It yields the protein CASSSRTSGSRFHTGELFF.

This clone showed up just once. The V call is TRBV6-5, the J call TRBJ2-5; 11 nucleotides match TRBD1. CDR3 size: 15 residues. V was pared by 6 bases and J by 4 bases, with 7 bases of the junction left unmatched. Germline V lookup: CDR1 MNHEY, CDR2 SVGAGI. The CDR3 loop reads CASRLPGTGGETQYF. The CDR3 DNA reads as TGTGCCAGCAGACTCCCCGGGACAGGGGGAGAGACCCAGTACTTC.

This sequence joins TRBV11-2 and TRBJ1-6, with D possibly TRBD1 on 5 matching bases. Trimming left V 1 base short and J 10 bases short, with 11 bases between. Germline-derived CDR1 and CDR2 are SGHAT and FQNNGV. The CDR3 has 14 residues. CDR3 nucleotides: TGTGCCAGCAGCTTAGTACGGGGGAAGTCACCCCTCCACTTT. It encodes CASSLVRGKSPLHF.

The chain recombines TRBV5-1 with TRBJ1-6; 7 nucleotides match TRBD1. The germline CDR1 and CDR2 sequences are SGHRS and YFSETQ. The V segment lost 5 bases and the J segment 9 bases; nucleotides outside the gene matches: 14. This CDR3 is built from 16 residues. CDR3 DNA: TGCGCCAGCAGGGCCGGGACAGCTAATAATGGTTCACCCCTCCACTTT. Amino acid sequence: CASRAGTANNGSPLHF.

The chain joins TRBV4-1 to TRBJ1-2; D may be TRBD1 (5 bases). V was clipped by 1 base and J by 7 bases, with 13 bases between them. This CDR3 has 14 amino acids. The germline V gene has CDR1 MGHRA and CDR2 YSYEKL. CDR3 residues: CASSQGGGSGGYTF. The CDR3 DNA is TGCGCCAGCAGCCAAGGCGGGGGGAGTGGTGGCTACACCTTC.